This passage covers 17 T cell receptor beta chains from one sample sequenced in a study of T-cell memory formation after mild COVID-19 (dated by TCRdb to about 2021). The library was built by means of 5' RACE. The instrument was an Illumina NovaSeq 6000. TCRdb trimmed public reads at Q25 via fastp, called clones via MiXCR and kept in-frame beta chains. Every CDR3 protein is listed once, alongside the most common genes and DNA of its rows. This sample lists about 420,000 distinct CDR3 sequences; roughly a quarter were detected once. Around 13% of the sample is in the top ten clones. The material sequenced was PBMCs or a T cell subset sorted from them (not recorded which). These receptors were collected from an adult woman who had mild COVID-19 (a few samples of this study predate the infection). The sample titles of this study are shuffled in the database, so cell type and time point are left out; the donor was told from shared clones.

V and J are TRBV6-5 and TRBJ2-7, with D possibly being TRBD1 or TRBD2 (5 bases each). There are 16 residues in the CDR3. V lost 6 bases and J lost 0, with 18 bases in between. Germline CDR1 is MNHEY and CDR2 is SVGAGI. The CDR3: CASSRSEGPYSYEQYF. CDR3 nucleotides: TGTGCCAGCAGCCGCAGTGAGGGACCGTACTCCTACGAGCAGTACTTC.

A few counts support this clonotype. The chain joins TRBV7-2 to TRBJ2-7; D gene uncertain. Germline assignment: CDR1 SGHTA and CDR2 FQGNSA. The CDR3 totals 12 residues. Trimming left V 1 base short and J 4 bases short, with 5 bases between. For the CDR3, the DNA is TGTGCCAGCAGCTTAGACGATTACGAGCAGTACTTC. Its translation is CASSLDDYEQYF.

In its sample, this clonotype was seen many times. This sequence joins TRBV11-3 and TRBJ2-7; D may be TRBD2 (6 bases). The CDR3 is 15 amino acids. The V end lost 5 bases, the J end lost 3 bases, and 17 bases lay between the germline ends. Germline lookup yields CDR1 SGHNT and CDR2 YENEEA. The CDR3 region has the DNA TGTGCCAGCAGCCCGGGAGTCCAAGGCCTCTACGAGCAGTACTTC. Protein: CASSPGVQGLYEQYF.

This clonotype was found a few times. The rearrangement uses TRBV28 and TRBJ1-1; D remains ambiguous. V was cut by 7 bases and J by 1 base, with 7 bases left in between. The germline V gene has CDR1 MDHEN and CDR2 SYDVKM. The CDR3 covers 12 residues. CDR3 nucleotide sequence: TGTGCCAGCAATTGGGAGAACACTGAAGCTTTCTTT. It translates to CASNWENTEAFF.

This chain connects TRBV2 to TRBJ2-1; a possible D gene is TRBD2 (5 bases). The CDR3 spans 14 residues. Trimming cost V 7 bases and J 6 bases, with 16 bases left between them. The germline V gene has CDR1 SNHLY and CDR2 FYNNEI. DNA for the CDR3: TGTGCCAGCAACCCACTAGTGATGATCAATGAGCAGTTCTTC. It codes for CASNPLVMINEQFF.

This clonotype came up a few times. V and J are TRBV6-2 or TRBV6-3 and TRBJ1-1, with TRBD1 as a possible D gene (5 bases). The V end was cut by 7 bases, the J end by 0 bases, with 21 bases between. CDR1 and CDR2 (germline): MNHEY, SVGEGT. The CDR3 length is 17 residues. CDR3 nucleotides: TGTGCCAGCACCCAGGCCGGGGGGGTGCAGATGAACACTGAAGCTTTCTTT. Translation gives CASTQAGGVQMNTEAFF.

This chain links TRBV27 with TRBJ2-5; the D gene is possibly TRBD2 (5 bases). The CDR3 consists of 14 residues. Germline V lookup: CDR1 MNHEY, CDR2 SMNVEV (reference sequence). Trimming shortened V by 6 bases and J by 5 bases, and 16 bases separated the two germline ends. CDR3 protein: CASRPRGLGETQYF. CDR3 DNA: TGTGCCAGCAGGCCTCGGGGTTTGGGGGAGACCCAGTACTTC.

This clonotype was counted ten times or more. The rearrangement uses TRBV20-1 and TRBJ2-1; possible D gene TRBD2, 6 bases. The CDR3 covers 14 residues. Trimming removed 6 bases from V and 3 bases from J, with 15 bases in between. Germline assignment: CDR1 DFQATT and CDR2 SNEGSKA (reference sequence). The CDR3: CSATPGLNYNEQFF. CDR3 nucleotides: TGCAGTGCGACTCCGGGACTGAACTACAATGAGCAGTTCTTC.

This clonotype has a handful of counts. This rearrangement joins TRBV3-1 to TRBJ2-7; D ambiguous. With 0 bases removed from V and 2 bases from J, the gap between germline ends came to 5 bases. Germline assignment: CDR1 LGHDT and CDR2 YNNKEL (reference sequence). The CDR3 has 13 amino acids. As DNA, the CDR3 is TGTGCCAGCAGCCAAGATGGGCCCTACGAGCAGTACTTC. It codes for CASSQDGPYEQYF.

This clonotype has only a few counts. The chain couples TRBV7-7 to TRBJ1-1, with a weak D call TRBD1 (5 bases). The CDR3 extends over 14 amino acids. Germline V gene lookup returns CDR1 SSHAT and CDR2 FNYEAQ (reference sequence). Deletions cut 5 bases from V and 1 base from J, with 11 bases between. In DNA form, the CDR3 reads TGTGCCAGCAGCCCTTCCACAGGGAACACTGAAGCTTTCTTT. Its translation: CASSPSTGNTEAFF.

The rearrangement uses TRBV12-3 or TRBV12-4 and TRBJ1-2; TRBD1 matches 10 bases. Trimming removed 5 bases from V and 6 bases from J; junction bases left unmatched: 9. This CDR3 is 15 amino acids long. Written as DNA, the CDR3 is TGTGCCAGCAGTATGTCGTATGGGACAGGGGATGGCTACACCTTC. Residues: CASSMSYGTGDGYTF.

V and J are TRBV7-2 and TRBJ2-2; TRBD2 matches 8 bases. CDR3 length equals 15 residues. The V segment lost 5 bases and the J segment 5 bases; nucleotides outside the gene matches: 7. Germline-derived CDR1 and CDR2 are SGHTA and FQGNSA. Written as DNA, the CDR3 is TGTGCCAGCAGCCGAGGACTAGCAGCTACCGGGGAGCTGTTTTTT. It yields the protein CASSRGLAATGELFF.

The chain joins TRBV12-3 or TRBV12-4 to TRBJ2-1; 12 bases line up with TRBD2. CDR3 length: 16 residues. V gave up 1 base and J gave up 4 bases; unmatched junction bases: 2. The CDR3 coding sequence is TGTGCCAGCAGTTTAGAACTAGCGGGAGGATACAATGAGCAGTTCTTC. It is translated as CASSLELAGGYNEQFF.

The chain is built from TRBV7-9 and TRBJ1-1; TRBD1 matches at 8 bases. From germline, CDR1 is SEHNR and CDR2 FQNEAQ (reference sequence). J was trimmed by 8 bases and V by 3 bases; bases with no gene match: 5. This CDR3 region has 13 residues. The CDR3, as DNA: TGTGCCAGCAGCTTCCAGGGGGCCAGAGAAGCTTTCTTT. Translation: CASSFQGAREAFF.

The chain links TRBV7-6 to TRBJ2-7; no reliable D call. CDR1 is SGHVS, CDR2 FNYEAQ, per germline. V was cut by 5 bases and J by 2 bases, with 13 bases left in between. CDR3 length: 14 residues. CDR3 loop: CASSNLGPTYEQYF. CDR3 sequence (DNA): TGTGCCAGCAGCAACTTAGGACCGACCTACGAGCAGTACTTC.

This clonotype has more than one count but fewer than ten. This chain uses TRBV4-1 with TRBJ2-3, with TRBD2 matching over 8 bases. CDR1 is MGHRA and CDR2 is YSYEKL in the germline V gene. The CDR3 runs to 15 residues. V shed 3 bases and J 4 bases; nucleotides not matched to a gene: 6. Written as DNA, the CDR3 is TGCGCCAGCAGCCAGGGGGCGGGGGGCTCAGATACGCAGTATTTT. It specifies CASSQGAGGSDTQYF.

The sample holds a few counts of this clonotype. The chain combines TRBV7-2 with TRBJ2-1; TRBD2 aligns across 12 bases. Germline CDR1 SGHTA, CDR2 FQGNSA. The CDR3 loop spans 13 amino acids. V gave up 5 bases and J gave up 13 bases; unmatched junction bases: 6. CDR3 loop: CASSPRTSGTQFF. CDR3 sequence (DNA): TGTGCCAGCAGCCCTCGGACTAGCGGGACTCAGTTCTTC.